This T cell receptor (beta chain) was retrieved from a study of control samples from healthy donors and cancer patients. Repertoires were generated with immunoSEQ multiplex PCR, while TCRdb's copy carries only in-frame clones and drops some. The sample comprises just over 80,000 clones, around nine tenths of which are singletons, and 5.5% to 7% rests with the top ten. With V trimmed by 2 bases and J by 6 bases, 5 bases remained unmatched. This CDR3 spans 14 amino acids. Germline CDR1 reads MDHEN; CDR2 reads SYDVKM. This clonotype was obtained from a man aged 50-60 years in good health. The sequenced sample was blood. The genes are TRBV28 and TRBJ2-7; 9 bases line up with TRBD1. The CDR3 bases are TGTGCCAGCAGTTTAGGGACAGGGATCGGCGAGCAGTACTTC. Translating it yields CASSLGTGIGEQYF.